This T cell receptor (beta chain) was identified in a study of tumor and adjacent non-tumor tissue in lung cancer. About this clonotype: One end of the junction does not line up with germline, which may come from a read error.

The template was RNA from unsorted bulk tissue. Three rounds of nested PCR, following a modified ARM-PCR protocol, produced the TCRbeta library. One entry per CDR3 protein, called by TCRdb with MiXCR from the multiplex PCR reads. The sample comprises just over 200,000 distinct CDR3 sequences, 71% of which are singletons, and under 30% rests with the top ten. Germline V lookup: CDR1 SQVTM, CDR2 ANQGSEA. The CDR3 runs to 13 residues. The sequence was obtained from a man aged 55 to 70 with non-small cell lung cancer. This chain links TRBV29-1 with TRBJ1-5; D remains ambiguous. The sample was lung tumor tissue. For the CDR3, the DNA is TGCAGCGTTGCCTCGGGAGACAATCAGCACCAGCAATTT. It is translated as CSVASGDNQHQQF.